This TCR beta chain was identified during a study of CD8 T cells in Susac syndrome (dated by TCRdb to about 2019). At the level of the whole study: Repertoire sequencing was used to test whether CD8+ T cell activation and differentiation in Susac syndrome was antigen driven. The clonality of the CD8+ T cell repertoire was compared across about 12 healthy donors, around 14 Susac syndrome patients and about 16 multiple sclerosis patients. The paper as a whole reports these results and caveats: The TCR sequencing and HLA analysis was acknowledged to have included a relatively small number of individuals.

RNA was extracted using the RNeasy kit, and roughly 0.45 to 1 microgram was reverse transcribed with random hexamers. The immunoSEQ multiplex PCR assay, which covers 54 Vbeta and 13 Jbeta segments, was used to amplify TCR beta CDR3 regions. PCR amplification bias was corrected by using a synthetic template baseline for primer optimization and computational correction. Per the authors' processing: Reads were annotated to V, D and J genes per IMGT and analyzed with immunoSEQ Analyzer, keeping only productive sequences. Clonality was computed as one minus Shannon entropy normalized by log2 of the number of productive unique sequences. For each patient and control, public and private clones were evaluated within the 100 most prevalent clones. Susac-specific clones were defined as absent from healthy and MS cohorts, around 1,000 published viral clones and other ImmuneACCESS disease sequences. TCRdb passed the public sequencing reads through fastp at Q25 and MiXCR, retaining productive beta sequences. Each entry is one CDR3 protein sequence, shown with its most common DNA and genes. TCRdb, rather than the study authors, made the V and J calls. This sample comprises about 140,000 distinct CDR3 sequences, 94% of them detected only once. The top ten hold 0.25% to 0.3% of the sample.

High-throughput TCR beta sequencing profiled peripheral blood CD8+ and CD4+ T cells from healthy donors, Susac syndrome patients and multiple sclerosis patients. Healthy donors were included as age- and sex-matched controls. Bulk CD8+ and CD4+ T cells were purified by magnetic negative isolation, while CD8+ TEMRA cells were enriched using FACS. Blood was collected in EDTA tubes and processed within 24 hours, with PBMCs isolated through density gradient centrifugation. PBMCs intended for TCR sequencing were cryopreserved in liquid nitrogen and were subsequently thawed in a 37 degrees C water bath. The sorted or isolated CD4+, CD8+ and CD8+ TEMRA cells had a purity of 90% or higher. With respect to this clonotype: Which antigen it targets is not known. No quality values exist for individual bases; no much larger clone is one base distant.

The germline V and J ends show losses of 6 bases and 3 bases respectively, and no gene match explains 9 bases of the junction. From its cysteine to its phenylalanine, the CDR3 spans 14 amino acids. Solely the CDR3 DNA is kept, with 42 bases framed from the first base. As encoded in the germline V gene, CDR1 is SQVTM while CDR2 is ANQGSEA. Sequenced material: CD8+ T cells from PBMCs. The chain employs TRBV29-1 and TRBJ1-2; 8 junctional bases match TRBD1. This clonotype was sampled from a human donor in good health. CDR3 sequence: CSVVGTGRDYGYTF. The sequence in DNA is TGCAGCGTGGTTGGGACAGGACGGGACTATGGCTACACCTTC.